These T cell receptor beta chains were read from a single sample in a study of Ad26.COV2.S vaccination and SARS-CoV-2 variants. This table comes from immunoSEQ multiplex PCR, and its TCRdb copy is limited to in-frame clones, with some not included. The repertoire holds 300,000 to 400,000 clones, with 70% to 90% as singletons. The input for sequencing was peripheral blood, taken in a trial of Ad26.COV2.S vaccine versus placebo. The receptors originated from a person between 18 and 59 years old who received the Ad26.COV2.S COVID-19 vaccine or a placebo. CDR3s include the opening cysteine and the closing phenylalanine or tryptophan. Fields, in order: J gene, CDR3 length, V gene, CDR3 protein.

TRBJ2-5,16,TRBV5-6,CASSFDRDIVQETQYF
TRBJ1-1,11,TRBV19,CASSMDTEAFF
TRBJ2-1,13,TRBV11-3,CASSLVPGGEQFF
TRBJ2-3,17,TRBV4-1,CASSPEGYTPRTDTQYF
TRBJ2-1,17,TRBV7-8,CASSLKVLAGGQGEQFF
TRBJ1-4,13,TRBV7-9,CASNSEATEKLFF
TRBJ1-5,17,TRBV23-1,CASSHPMPGGKGQPQHF
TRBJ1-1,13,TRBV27,CASSRREYTEAFF
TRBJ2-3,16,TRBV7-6,CASSLGRGLNTDTQYF
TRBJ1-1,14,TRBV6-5,CASSPSPENTEAFF
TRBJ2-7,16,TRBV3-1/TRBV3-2,CASSQAGRTRSYEQYF
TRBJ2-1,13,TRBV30,CAWSVLLGNEQFF
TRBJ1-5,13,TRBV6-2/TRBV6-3,CASSSRPQQPQHF
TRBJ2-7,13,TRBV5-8,CASSSRTTYEQYF
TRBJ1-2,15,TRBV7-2,CASSGEQGPSYGYTF
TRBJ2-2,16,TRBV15,CATSRDGVGAARELFF
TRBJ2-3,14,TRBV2,CASSWDRGSDTQYF
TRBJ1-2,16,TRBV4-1,CASSHATPGTGGRYTF
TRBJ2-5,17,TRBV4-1,CASSHGLAGGSRETQYF
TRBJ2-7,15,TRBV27,CASSRPQGATYEQYF
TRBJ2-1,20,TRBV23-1,CASSHGGWIAGGPISNEQFF
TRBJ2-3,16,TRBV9,CASSVGTSGGTDTQYF
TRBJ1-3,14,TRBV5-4,CASSLQGGGNTIYF
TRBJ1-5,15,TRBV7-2,CASSLVGQPNQPQHF
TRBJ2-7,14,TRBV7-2,CASSLRAEGREQYF
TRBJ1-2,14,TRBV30,CAWLRNRGKGGYTF
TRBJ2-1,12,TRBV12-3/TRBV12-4,CASSFSGTGEFF
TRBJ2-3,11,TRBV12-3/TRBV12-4,CASSYTDTQYF
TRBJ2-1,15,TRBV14,CASSRTSGDHNEQFF
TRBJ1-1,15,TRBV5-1,CASSSGTGGNTEAFF
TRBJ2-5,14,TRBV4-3,CASSQEFPAETQYF
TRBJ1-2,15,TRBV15,CATSRDLEPWDGYTF
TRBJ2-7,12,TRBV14,CASSRLYYEQYF
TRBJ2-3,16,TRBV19,CASSPRGSGRTDTQYF
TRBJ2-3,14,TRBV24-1,CAASGGHSTDTQYF
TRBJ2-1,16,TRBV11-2,CASSFPPGVKKNEQFF
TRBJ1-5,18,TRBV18,CASSRDTGDIRDNQPQHF
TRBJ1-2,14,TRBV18,CASSPGQETHGWTF
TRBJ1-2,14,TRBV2,CASSEAWGQGGYTF
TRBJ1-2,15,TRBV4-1,CASSPRGGDRVGYTF
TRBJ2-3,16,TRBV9,CASSVLAGGRADTQYF
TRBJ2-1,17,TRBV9,CASSVASTDRDYNEQFF
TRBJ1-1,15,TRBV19,CASTPGENFNTEAFF
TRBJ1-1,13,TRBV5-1,CASSPGLSTEAFF
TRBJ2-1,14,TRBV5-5,CASSLDSTSNEQFF
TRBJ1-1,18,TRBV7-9,CASSRPGQGNGQSTEAFF
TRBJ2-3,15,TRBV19,CASSLYITWSDTQYF
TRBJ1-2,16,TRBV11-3,CASRDSGTSKRYGYTF
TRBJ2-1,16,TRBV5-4,CASSPGTSGVYNEQFF
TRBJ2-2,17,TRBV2,CASSDLRLAGNTGELFF
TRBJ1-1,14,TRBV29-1,CSVVQEGKGGVAFF
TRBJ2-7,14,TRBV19,CASTPTLVSYEQYF
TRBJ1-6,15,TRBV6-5,CASTLGGARVSPLHF
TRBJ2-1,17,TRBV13,CASSLNSGRPTYNEQFF
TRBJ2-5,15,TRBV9,CASSALGELVETQYF